This T cell receptor beta chain was profiled in a study of cytomegalovirus exposure and HLA in healthy donors. With respect to this clone: Its target is unknown.

The CDR3 extends over 15 amino acids. Per germline, CDR1 MNHNY and CDR2 SVGAGI (reference sequence). V lost 2 bases and J lost 3, with 14 bases in between. Findings of the study overall: Productive rates of about 87% or about 30% were seen for most TCR beta V segments in an earlier analysis.

Primers: 60 Vbeta forward and 13 Jbeta reverse. In the authors' methods: Per a later analysis, the number of unique TCR beta chains was 75 million to 90 million, of which some 10 million were shared. The protocol was immunoSEQ multiplex PCR, while the TCRdb copy is restricted to in-frame clones and leaves out a portion. V, J and clone size are taken as reported in that table, and D and trimming were inferred from the DNA itself. Altogether some 140,000 clones are present, approximately 74% being singletons, with the ten largest covering approximately 2.1%. The gene calls are TRBV6-6 and TRBJ2-7, with D possibly matching TRBD2 (6 bases). Sequenced sample: PBMCs. This clonotype was sampled from a man aged 25 to 40 in good health and CMV-seronegative. The chain's CDR3 is CASSYGTGTHYEQYF. The CDR3 coding sequence is TGTGCCAGCAGTTACGGGACCGGGACTCACTACGAGCAGTACTTC.